The TCR beta chain described here comes from a study of blood T cell repertoires in COVID-19. For the study at large: Donors in the United States, Italy and Spain gave samples during acute or convalescent COVID-19.

CDR3 length: 14 amino acids. V lost 3 bases, J lost 2 bases, and 11 bases lay in between. Germline CDR1 and CDR2: SEHNR and FQNEAQ (reference sequence). This study enrolled people aged 18 to 89 from 20 to 25 US geographic areas. Cohorts were assigned according to the clinical history that participants reported. In the authors' workflow: For nucleated cells, counts were estimated from reference gene primer amplification. Clones were sequenced by immunoSEQ multiplex PCR, and TCRdb holds only the in-frame ones, with some missing. That table gives V, J and clone size, and the DNA gave D and trimming. This sample has 190,000 or so clones, with about nine tenths found just once.

The V and J genes are TRBV7-9 and TRBJ2-7; D is possibly TRBD2 (6 bases). Source material: PBMCs or T cells enriched from blood (not recorded which). The source is a man aged 18 to 30 with acute COVID-19. CDR3 loop: CASSLGLPPYEQYF. CDR3 in DNA: TGTGCCAGCAGCTTGGGACTGCCCCCCTACGAGCAGTACTTC.